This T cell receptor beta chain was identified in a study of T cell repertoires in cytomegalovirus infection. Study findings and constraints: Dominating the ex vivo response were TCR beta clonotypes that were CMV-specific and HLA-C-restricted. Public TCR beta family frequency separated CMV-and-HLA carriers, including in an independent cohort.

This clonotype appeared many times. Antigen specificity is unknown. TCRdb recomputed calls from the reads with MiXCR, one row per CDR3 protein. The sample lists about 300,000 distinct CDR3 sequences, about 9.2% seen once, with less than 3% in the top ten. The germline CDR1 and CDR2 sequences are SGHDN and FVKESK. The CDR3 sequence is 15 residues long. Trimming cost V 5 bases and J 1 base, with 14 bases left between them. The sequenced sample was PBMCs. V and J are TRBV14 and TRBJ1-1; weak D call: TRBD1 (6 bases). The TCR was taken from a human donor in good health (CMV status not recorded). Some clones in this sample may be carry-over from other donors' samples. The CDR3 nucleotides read TGTGCCAGCAGCGCCTTGACAGGCTGGAACACTGAAGCTTTCTTT. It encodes CASSALTGWNTEAFF.